These 30 T cell receptor beta chains were sequenced from one sample in a study of blood T cell repertoires in COVID-19. Assay: immunoSEQ multiplex PCR; the TCRdb copy retains only in-frame clones and omits some. This sample yields 60,000 to 95,000 clones, of which more than 75% are seen a single time; 15% to 20% belongs to the top ten. The specimen was peripheral blood. The receptors derive from a woman over 75 with active or convalescent COVID-19.

The chain employs TRBV19 and TRBJ1-2; D possibly corresponds to TRBD1 (5 bases). In germline, CDR1 is LNHDA, CDR2 SQIVND (reference sequence). The V end was cut by 2 bases, the J end by 4 bases, with 17 bases between. CDR3 length: 16 residues. The CDR3 protein is CASSIWTPGLIYGYTF. The CDR3 DNA reads as TGTGCCAGTAGTATATGGACACCTGGCCTAATCTATGGCTACACCTTC. Looking up the rest from reference TRBV19 and TRBJ1-2 gives the full variable domain: DGGITQSPKYLFRKEGQNVTLSCEQNLNHDAMYWYRQDPGQGLRLIYYSQIVNDFQKGDIAEGYSVSREKKESFPLTVTSAQKNPTAFYLCASSIWTPGLIYGYTFGSGTRLTVV.

Here the CDR3 DNA reads TGTGCCAGCAGCCAAGATACTTGGAGGAAGCAGTTCTTC. Protein: CASSQDTWRKQFF. V gene TRBV3-1 (or the pseudogene TRBV3-2) combines with J gene TRBJ2-1; possibly TRBD2 for D (5 bases). Germline V gene data show CDR1 as LGHDT and CDR2 as YNNKEL (reference sequence). The CDR3 spans 13 residues. V lost 0 bases and J 11 bases, leaving 11 bases between the germline ends.

The J gene is TRBJ1-6, the V gene TRBV7-6; D perhaps matches TRBD1 (5 bases). The length of the CDR3 is 16 residues. Germline values: CDR1 SGHVS, CDR2 FNYEAQ. V lost 5 bases and J 13 bases, leaving 24 bases between the germline ends. CDR3 protein: CASSAHLDGRRQPLHF. The CDR3 region has the DNA TGTGCCAGCAGCGCCCATTTGGACGGCCGAAGACAGCCCCTCCACTTT.

The chain joins TRBV29-1 to TRBJ1-1; no clear D. In germline, CDR1 is SQVTM, CDR2 ANQGSEA. Trimming took 6 bases from V and 2 from J, leaving 10 bases between them. This CDR3 is built from 12 residues. The CDR3 DNA is TGCAGCGTCGGGCGGGAAAACACTGAAGCTTTCTTT. It specifies CSVGRENTEAFF.

This chain connects TRBV7-9 to TRBJ1-6, with a possible D match to TRBD1 (6 bases). The V gene lost 5 bases and the J gene lost 9 bases, with 14 bases spanning the gap. CDR3 length: 14 amino acids. Germline CDR1 SEHNR, CDR2 FQNEAQ (reference sequence). The CDR3 sequence: CASSTVRDISPLHF. The CDR3 DNA reads as TGTGCCAGCAGCACCGTCCGGGACATTTCACCCCTCCACTTT. Full variable domain (outside the CDR3, taken from reference TRBV7-9 and TRBJ1-6): DTGVSQNPRHKITKRGQNVTFRCDPISEHNRLYWYRQTLGQGPEFLTYFQNEAQLEKSRLLSDRFSAERPKGSFSTLEIQRTEQGDSAMYLCASSTVRDISPLHFGNGTRLTVT.

This clone has a single count. This chain joins TRBV6-1 and TRBJ1-2; maybe TRBD1 (6 bases). This CDR3 spans 13 amino acids. Germline loops: CDR1 MNHNS, CDR2 SASEGT. The V end lost 3 bases, the J end lost 4 bases, and 9 bases lay between the germline ends. CDR3 in amino acids: CASSDTGFYGYTF. The CDR3 nucleotides are TGTGCCAGCAGTGACACAGGGTTCTATGGCTACACCTTC.

This chain connects TRBV6-2 or TRBV6-3 to TRBJ1-6; 7 bases map to TRBD1. The V gene end was trimmed by 1 base and the J gene end by 9 bases; junction bases not matched to a gene: 6. CDR1 MNHEY and CDR2 SVGEGT come from the germline V gene. This CDR3 region has 15 residues. The CDR3 region has the DNA TGTGCCAGCAGTTACTTCGGACAGGAAAGTTCACCCCTCCACTTT. As protein: CASSYFGQESSPLHF.

This clone showed up just once. This chain joins TRBV30 and TRBJ1-3; D perhaps matches TRBD1 (5 bases). This CDR3 has 13 residues. Germline CDR1 reads GTSNPN; CDR2 reads SVGIG (reference sequence). With 5 bases removed from V and 0 bases from J, the gap between germline ends came to 8 bases. CDR3 protein: CAWGANSGNTIYF. The CDR3 coding sequence is TGTGCCTGGGGGGCCAACTCTGGAAACACCATATATTTT.

The chain employs TRBV9 and TRBJ2-7; 10 bases match TRBD1. J lost 1 base, V lost 4 bases, and 5 bases had no gene match. The CDR3 has 15 residues. Germline CDR1 and CDR2: SGDLS and YYNGEE. CDR3 amino acids: CASSPTGGASYEQYF. The DNA for the CDR3 is TGTGCCAGCAGCCCGACAGGGGGCGCTTCCTACGAGCAGTACTTC.

The CDR3 protein is CASSPRQAEDTEAFF. The CDR3 nucleotides read TGTGCCAGCAGCCCGAGACAGGCGGAAGACACTGAAGCTTTCTTT. J is TRBJ1-1 and V is TRBV9, with D possibly matching TRBD1 (6 bases). CDR1 is SGDLS and CDR2 is YYNGEE in the germline V gene. This CDR3 comprises 15 residues. Trimming took 4 bases from V and 3 from J, leaving 16 bases between them.

The chain combines TRBV4-1 with TRBJ1-4; D not certain. The CDR3 has 14 residues. Trimming removed 1 base at V and 7 bases at J, with 10 bases between. Germline values: CDR1 MGHRA, CDR2 YSYEKL. CDR3 in DNA: TGCGCCAGCAGCCAAGTTGGAGGCTCTGAAAAACTGTTTTTT. Residues: CASSQVGGSEKLFF.

CDR3 coding DNA: TGTGCCAGCAGTGGGGACACTCAACCTCCCTACGAGCAGTACTTC. Residues: CASSGDTQPPYEQYF. The V call is TRBV27, the J call TRBJ2-7, with D perhaps matching TRBD1 (6 bases). Per germline, CDR1 MNHEY and CDR2 SMNVEV (reference sequence). Trimming removed 5 bases at V and 2 bases at J, with 16 bases between. This CDR3 has 15 amino acids.

The chain employs TRBV19 and TRBJ1-2, with D unclear. Germline V lookup: CDR1 LNHDA, CDR2 SQIVND (reference sequence). Trimming shortened V by 2 bases and J by 3 bases, and 10 bases separated the two germline ends. The CDR3 totals 14 residues. In nucleotides, the CDR3 is TGTGCCAGTAGTATAACGGGGAGGGACTATGGCTACACCTTC. Its protein is CASSITGRDYGYTF. The entire variable domain, with the rest obtained from reference TRBV19 and TRBJ1-2, is as follows: DGGITQSPKYLFRKEGQNVTLSCEQNLNHDAMYWYRQDPGQGLRLIYYSQIVNDFQKGDIAEGYSVSREKKESFPLTVTSAQKNPTAFYLCASSITGRDYGYTFGSGTRLTVV.

This clone was seen just once. The chain carries TRBV6-1 and TRBJ1-2; D not resolved. The ends were cut back, 6 bases at V and 3 bases at J, with 11 bases in the middle. The CDR3 has 13 amino acids. Looked up from germline, CDR1 is MNHNS and CDR2 is SASEGT. The DNA for the CDR3 is TGTGCCAGCAGGTACCCCGGGGACTATGGCTACACCTTC. It translates to CASRYPGDYGYTF.

V usage is TRBV4-3 and J usage is TRBJ2-1; the D gene is possibly TRBD2 (5 bases). Germline lookup yields CDR1 LGHNA and CDR2 YSLEER. V lost 3 bases and J 7 bases, leaving 13 bases between the germline ends. This CDR3 is 14 amino acids long. The CDR3 spells CASSHPGLLNEQFF. The CDR3, as DNA: TGCGCCAGCAGCCACCCTGGACTCCTAAATGAGCAGTTCTTC.

The chain is built from TRBV28 and TRBJ1-5; 10 bases map to TRBD1. This CDR3 is 15 amino acids long. V shed 6 bases and J 3 bases; nucleotides not matched to a gene: 5. Germline V gives CDR1 MDHEN, CDR2 SYDVKM. Here the CDR3 DNA reads TGTGCCAGCAGCGTGACAGGGGGCGTCAATCAGCCCCAGCATTTT. Amino acid sequence: CASSVTGGVNQPQHF.

The chain recombines TRBV4-2 with TRBJ2-7, with 12 positions matching TRBD2. This CDR3 is 16 amino acids long. The junction had 5 bases not matched to a gene; V was cut back by 3 bases and J by 2 bases. Germline V CDR1 and CDR2: LGHNA, YNFKEQ. The CDR3 bases are TGTGCCAGCAGCCATTCTAGCGGGGGGGAAACCTACGAGCAGTACTTC. Translating gives CASSHSSGGETYEQYF.

The J gene is TRBJ1-3, the V gene TRBV9; weak D call: TRBD1 (6 bases). Germline V gene sequence: CDR1 SGDLS, CDR2 YYNGEE. The CDR3 covers 16 residues. Trimming shortened V by 1 base and J by 2 bases, and 13 bases separated the two germline ends. This CDR3 is CASSVSQGKAGNTIYF. CDR3 nucleotide sequence: TGTGCCAGCAGCGTAAGCCAGGGGAAGGCTGGAAACACCATATATTTT.

The J gene is TRBJ2-4, the V gene TRBV28; D possibly corresponds to TRBD1 (5 bases). This CDR3 has 13 residues. Trimming removed 6 bases from V and 0 bases from J, with 6 bases in between. CDR1 is MDHEN and CDR2 is SYDVKM in the germline V gene. The CDR3 DNA sequence: TGTGCCAGCAGAGGGGTAGCCAAAAACATTCAGTACTTC. Its protein product is CASRGVAKNIQYF.

The rearrangement links TRBV1 to TRBJ1-2; TRBD1 reflects the table's D call only, with no check against the DNA. TRBV1 is annotated as a pseudogene. The CDR3 covers 17 residues. Written as DNA, the CDR3 is TGCACCAGCAGCCTTATGGGACAGAAGGTCTTAAACTATGGCTACACCTTC. Translation: CTSSLMGQKVLNYGYTF.

V gene TRBV7-9 combines with J gene TRBJ1-3; D not certain. Between the trimmed V and J ends, which lost 5 bases and 0 bases, there was a span of 14 bases. Germline CDR1 reads SEHNR; CDR2 reads FQNEAQ (reference sequence). This CDR3 comprises 16 residues. CDR3 residues: CASSGQDLSSGNTIYF. The CDR3 bases are TGTGCCAGCAGCGGTCAGGACTTAAGCTCTGGAAACACCATATATTTT.

V is TRBV5-6 and J is TRBJ2-1; no clear D. The CDR3 covers 12 residues. Germline CDR1 SGHDT, CDR2 YYEEEE. Trimming left V 2 bases short and J 4 bases short, with 4 bases between. The CDR3 protein is CASSFQYNEQFF. The CDR3 region has the DNA TGTGCCAGCAGCTTCCAGTACAATGAGCAGTTCTTC.

The V and J genes are TRBV4-3 and TRBJ2-7; TRBD1 matches 11 bases. The CDR3 totals 14 residues. CDR1 is LGHNA and CDR2 is YSLEER in the germline V gene. V trimming: 5 bases; J trimming: 7 bases; junction bases outside the gene matches: 7. The CDR3 loop reads CASSVGTGGREQYF. As DNA, the CDR3 is TGCGCCAGCAGCGTCGGGACAGGGGGTCGGGAGCAGTACTTC.

This chain joins TRBV4-1 and TRBJ1-1; D gene unclear. The CDR3 consists of 13 residues. Germline lookup yields CDR1 MGHRA and CDR2 YSYEKL. V was shortened by 3 bases and J by 5 bases, with 10 bases between the two germline ends. The CDR3, as DNA: TGCGCCAGCAGCCAGAGGTTCGGGACTGAAGCTTTCTTT. As protein: CASSQRFGTEAFF.

The chain employs TRBV3-1 (or the pseudogene TRBV3-2) and TRBJ2-3; D is unclear. The length of the CDR3 is 14 residues. V shed 3 bases and J shed 5 bases, with 12 bases lying between them. Germline loops: CDR1 LGHDT, CDR2 YNNKEL (reference sequence). The CDR3 DNA reads TGTGCCAGCAGCCATGCTAGTGGTAGAGATACGCAGTATTTT. Residues: CASSHASGRDTQYF.

This sequence joins TRBV7-2 and TRBJ1-2; 8 nucleotides line up with TRBD1. The CDR3 length is 14 residues. Per germline, CDR1 SGHTA and CDR2 FQGNSA. V gave up 4 bases and J gave up 3 bases; unmatched junction bases: 4. This CDR3 reads CASSSNRGDYGYTF. The CDR3 coding sequence is TGTGCCAGCAGCTCCAACAGGGGGGACTATGGCTACACCTTC. Full variable domain (rest looked up from reference TRBV7-2 and TRBJ1-2): GAGVSQSPSNKVTEKGKDVELRCDPISGHTALYWYRQSLGQGLEFLIYFQGNSAPDKSGLPSDRFSAERTGGSVSTLTIQRTQQEDSAVYLCASSSNRGDYGYTFGSGTRLTVV.

In nucleotides, the CDR3 is TGTGCCAGCAGCTCTCAGGACAGGGTTTATGGCTACACCTTC. Translated, it gives CASSSQDRVYGYTF. The V call is TRBV9, the J call TRBJ1-2; 8 bases line up with TRBD1. CDR3 size: 14 residues. After removal of 4 bases from V and 5 bases from J, the junction contained 7 bases not matched to a gene. Germline V gives CDR1 SGDLS, CDR2 YYNGEE.

V and J are TRBV19 and TRBJ1-6; 8 bases map to TRBD1. The CDR3 loop spans 13 amino acids. After removal of 8 bases from V and 8 bases from J, the junction contained 5 bases not matched to a gene. Looked up from germline, CDR1 is LNHDA and CDR2 is SQIVND (reference sequence). The CDR3 coding sequence is TGTGCCAGTGGGGACAGGTCCCATTCACCCCTCCACTTT. As protein: CASGDRSHSPLHF.

This chain links TRBV7-2 with TRBJ2-3; 8 bases are a match to TRBD2. The germline V gene has CDR1 SGHTA and CDR2 FQGNSA. The CDR3 runs to 16 residues. V shed 5 bases, J shed 9 bases, and the junction held 16 bases outside the gene matches. The CDR3 region is CASSPHRAGGRTTQYF. DNA for the CDR3: TGTGCCAGCAGCCCCCACCGGGCGGGGGGCCGTACAACGCAGTATTTT.

The chain carries TRBV19 and TRBJ1-5; possibly TRBD1 for D (5 bases). The V end lost 3 bases, the J end lost 8 bases, and 20 bases lay between the germline ends. The CDR3 runs 16 residues. Germline V lookup: CDR1 LNHDA, CDR2 SQIVND (reference sequence). CDR3 region: CASSMTSGTVSEPQHF. CDR3 in DNA: TGTGCCAGTAGTATGACATCCGGGACTGTCAGTGAGCCCCAGCATTTT.